These 21 T cell receptor beta chains share one sample of origin, sequenced in a study of T-cell reconstitution after alpha-beta-depleted transplantation in children. Researchers prepared the TCRbeta library using unique molecular identifiers, the study reports. TCRdb recomputed calls from the PCR reads with MiXCR, one row per CDR3 protein. The table includes just under 350,000 distinct CDR3 sequences, around 15% detected once. The sequencing used PBMCs, mostly from graft donor cells, collected 360 days after TCRalphabeta/CD19-depleted stem cell transplant. The source of these receptors is a male patient between 2 and 10 years old who had a stem cell transplant for acute lymphoblastic leukemia, so the T cells may come from the graft donor.

The chain carries TRBV15 and TRBJ2-5, with D hard to call. Germline assignment: CDR1 LNHNV and CDR2 YYDKDF (reference sequence). V lost 0 bases, J lost 7 bases, and 6 bases lay in between. This CDR3 region has 12 residues. CDR3 amino acids: CATSRDRRTQYF. CDR3 in DNA: TGTGCCACCAGCAGAGACCGGAGGACCCAGTACTTC.

This clonotype showed up just a few times. This sequence joins TRBV20-1 and TRBJ1-5; D is possibly TRBD1 (5 bases). CDR1 and CDR2 from the germline V gene are DFQATT and SNEGSKA (reference sequence). Trimming pared 1 base from V and 2 bases from J, leaving 6 bases between. The CDR3 is 13 amino acids. The CDR3 loop is CSARGGGNQPQHF. Here the CDR3 DNA reads TGCAGTGCTAGAGGGGGCGGCAATCAGCCCCAGCATTTT.

At least ten counts were recorded for this clonotype. This chain joins TRBV5-5 and TRBJ2-3; maybe TRBD1 (6 bases). CDR3 length equals 16 residues. Germline V lookup: CDR1 SGHKS, CDR2 YYEKEE (reference sequence). Trimming left V 4 bases short and J 0 bases short, with 15 bases between. This CDR3 reads CASSAVWDISTDTQYF. DNA of the CDR3: TGTGCCAGCAGCGCGGTATGGGACATCAGCACAGATACGCAGTATTTT.

This clonotype was seen only a few times. The gene calls are TRBV3-1 and TRBJ2-5; D is ambiguous. Germline V lookup: CDR1 LGHDT, CDR2 YNNKEL (reference sequence). Trimming pared 1 base from V and 5 bases from J, leaving 11 bases between. CDR3 size: 14 residues. As DNA, the CDR3 is TGTGCCAGCAGCCAAGGACTGGTCCAGGAGACCCAGTACTTC. Its translation is CASSQGLVQETQYF.

This chain uses TRBV15 with TRBJ2-5; the D call may be TRBD1 or TRBD2 (5 bases each). The CDR3 length is 14 residues. Per germline, CDR1 LNHNV and CDR2 YYDKDF (reference sequence). V lost 0 bases to trimming and J lost 4 bases, with 9 bases between them. The CDR3 region is CATSRDWGRETQYF. The CDR3 DNA reads TGTGCCACCAGCAGAGATTGGGGACGAGAGACCCAGTACTTC.

This clonotype was seen at least ten times. The chain uses TRBV7-6 and TRBJ2-1; TRBD2 is a possible D gene (5 bases). Trimming stripped 2 bases from V and 4 bases from J, with 12 bases between. CDR1 is SGHVS and CDR2 is FNYEAQ in the germline V gene. The CDR3 has 15 amino acids. CDR3 coding DNA: TGTGCCAGCAGCTTACTACTAGATGGGTACAATGAGCAGTTCTTC. It specifies CASSLLLDGYNEQFF. Supplemented by reference TRBV7-6 and TRBJ2-1, the full variable domain reads GAGVSQSPRYKVTKRGQDVALRCDPISGHVSLYWYRQALGQGPEFLTYFNYEAQQDKSGLPNDRFSAERPEGSISTLTIQRTEQRDSAMYRCASSLLLDGYNEQFFGPGTRLTVL.

This clonotype was seen a few times. This sequence joins TRBV12-3 or TRBV12-4 and TRBJ2-1; 9 bases fit TRBD2. The CDR3 spans 14 residues. Germline trimming cut 9 bases from V and 6 bases from J; bases unmatched to any gene: 9. Written as DNA, the CDR3 is TGTGCCAGTTCTGGGGCTAGCGGGGCCAATGAGCAGTTCTTC. Translated, it gives CASSGASGANEQFF.

The rearrangement uses TRBV7-9 and TRBJ2-1; possibly TRBD2 for D (5 bases). Trimming shortened V by 3 bases and J by 8 bases, and 11 bases separated the two germline ends. The CDR3 runs 13 residues. Germline V lookup: CDR1 SEHNR, CDR2 FQNEAQ (reference sequence). CDR3 sequence: CASSLEAMDEQFF. The DNA for the CDR3 is TGTGCCAGCAGCTTGGAGGCGATGGATGAGCAGTTCTTC.

The chain couples TRBV12-3 or TRBV12-4 to TRBJ1-4; D is perhaps TRBD1 (5 bases). Trimming stripped 4 bases from V and 3 bases from J, with 12 bases between. The CDR3 is 15 amino acids. The CDR3 region has the DNA TGTGCCAGCAGTTCCCAGGGTGCGTCTAATGAAAAACTGTTTTTT. Protein product: CASSSQGASNEKLFF.

This rearrangement joins TRBV6-2 or TRBV6-3 to TRBJ2-7, with 8 bases matching TRBD1. The CDR3 has 15 residues. Trimming took 2 bases from V and 2 from J; bases not matched to a gene: 5. The germline V gene encodes CDR1 MNHEY and CDR2 SVGEGT. The CDR3 spells CASSYHGQGAYEQYF. DNA for the CDR3: TGTGCCAGCAGTTACCACGGACAGGGCGCCTACGAGCAGTACTTC.

The chain couples TRBV4-1 to TRBJ2-3; D uncertain. V gave up 0 bases and J gave up 0 bases, with 7 bases separating them. This CDR3 has 15 residues. Germline V gives CDR1 MGHRA, CDR2 YSYEKL. CDR3 DNA: TGCGCCAGCAGCCAAGAAGAGGCTAGCACAGATACGCAGTATTTT. Protein sequence: CASSQEEASTDTQYF.

V gene TRBV28 combines with J gene TRBJ1-5; 9 bases are a match to TRBD1. Germline V gene data show CDR1 as MDHEN and CDR2 as SYDVKM. The CDR3 loop spans 14 amino acids. The ends lost 10 bases at V and 5 bases at J; junction bases unmatched: 9. The CDR3 protein is CAILPGQGHQPQHF. As DNA, the CDR3 is TGTGCCATCTTACCGGGACAGGGCCATCAGCCCCAGCATTTT.

The V and J genes are TRBV21-1 and TRBJ1-1; the D call in the table, TRBD1, was not verified against the DNA. TRBV21-1 is recorded as a pseudogene. The CDR3 extends over 14 amino acids. CDR3 nucleotide sequence: TGTGCCGGAACCCGGGGTCCTACGAACACTGAAGCTTTCTTT. Protein sequence: CAGTRGPTNTEAFF.

This clonotype was detected ten times or more. This rearrangement joins TRBV5-1 to TRBJ2-7; D gene unclear. V was pared by 3 bases and J by 4 bases, with 8 bases between. The CDR3 is 12 amino acids. Germline CDR1 reads SGHRS; CDR2 reads YFSETQ. CDR3 residues: CASSYLPYEQYF. The CDR3 DNA is TGCGCCAGCAGCTACCTACCATACGAGCAGTACTTC.

In its sample, this clonotype was seen a few times. The rearrangement links TRBV10-3 to TRBJ1-5, with D possibly TRBD1 on 5 matching bases. CDR3 length: 15 amino acids. Germline values: CDR1 ENHRY, CDR2 SYGVKD. V dropped 2 bases and J dropped 7 bases, with 15 bases sitting between them. DNA of the CDR3: TGTGCCATCAGTGAGGCACAGGCCCGGGAGCAGCCCCAGCATTTT. Its translation is CAISEAQAREQPQHF.

Comment on this clonotype: A much larger clone lies one base from this, so it may be a read error. V gene TRBV12-3 or TRBV12-4 combines with J gene TRBJ2-5; D tentatively fits TRBD1 or TRBD2 (6 bases each). Deletions cut 5 bases from V and 4 bases from J, with 17 bases between. The CDR3 consists of 15 residues. This CDR3 is CASSLGGHARETQYF. In DNA form, the CDR3 reads TGTGCCAGCAGTCTGGGGGGACATGCCCGAGAGACCCAGTACTTC.

The chain combines TRBV9 with TRBJ2-7; 7 positions match TRBD1. The CDR3 has 15 residues. V gave up 2 bases and J gave up 0 bases; unmatched junction bases: 5. CDR1 SGDLS and CDR2 YYNGEE come from the germline V gene. The CDR3 region is CASSVQTGSSYEQYF. CDR3 nucleotides: TGTGCCAGCAGCGTCCAGACAGGGAGCTCCTACGAGCAGTACTTC.

This clonotype came up a few times. The J gene is TRBJ1-4, the V gene TRBV28; D call uncertain. Per the germline V gene, CDR1 is MDHEN and CDR2 is SYDVKM. The CDR3 loop spans 14 amino acids. V was clipped by 1 base and J by 6 bases, with 9 bases between them. CDR3 DNA sequence: TGTGCCAGCAGTTTATACGGCAGGCATGAAAAACTGTTTTTT. Translation gives CASSLYGRHEKLFF.

The J gene is TRBJ2-7, the V gene TRBV28, with TRBD2 identical over 10 bases. CDR3 length: 16 residues. CDR1 is MDHEN and CDR2 is SYDVKM in the germline V gene. The junction had 6 bases not matched to a gene; V was cut back by 3 bases and J by 1 base. CDR3 bases: TGTGCCAGCAGTTTCCTAGCGGGAGAGGGGTCCTACGAGCAGTACTTC. This sequence encodes CASSFLAGEGSYEQYF.

This clonotype came up many times. J is TRBJ2-1 and V is TRBV6-5, with TRBD2 matching over 10 bases. The ends lost 2 bases at V and 4 bases at J; junction bases unmatched: 8. This CDR3 is 17 amino acids long. The germline gives CDR1 MNHEY, CDR2 SVGAGI. CDR3 amino acids: CASSYRTSGVLYNEQFF. The CDR3 bases are TGTGCCAGCAGTTACAGAACTAGCGGGGTCCTATACAATGAGCAGTTCTTC.

V usage is TRBV12-3 or TRBV12-4 and J usage is TRBJ2-7; TRBD2 aligns across 8 bases. Unmatched junction bases numbered 8, after V lost 1 base and J lost 6 bases. The CDR3 covers 15 residues. The CDR3 loop reads CASSLVGSGMREQYF. The CDR3 bases are TGTGCCAGCAGTTTAGTCGGTAGCGGGATGCGCGAGCAGTACTTC.